This paragraph reports one T cell receptor beta chain. This specimen belongs to a study of blood T cell repertoires in COVID-19. Per the study methods: Quantification of nucleated cells was approximated via reference gene primer amplification. The repertoire was sequenced with immunoSEQ multiplex PCR; TCRdb's copy has only in-frame clones and lacks some. V, J and clone size derive from that table, while D and trimming were established from the DNA sequence. The sample contains around 100,000 clones, around nine tenths of which appear only once. The sample consisted of peripheral blood. This sequence originates from a man aged 45 to 65 in a cohort sampled during active COVID-19.

For the CDR3, the DNA is TGCGGGGGGGAGGCCTACAATGAGCAGTTCTTC. The encoded protein is CGGEAYNEQFF. The V call is TRBV20-1, the J call TRBJ2-1; 7 nucleotides agree with TRBD2. Per the germline V gene, CDR1 is DFQATT and CDR2 is SNEGSKA (reference sequence). This CDR3 is 11 amino acids long.